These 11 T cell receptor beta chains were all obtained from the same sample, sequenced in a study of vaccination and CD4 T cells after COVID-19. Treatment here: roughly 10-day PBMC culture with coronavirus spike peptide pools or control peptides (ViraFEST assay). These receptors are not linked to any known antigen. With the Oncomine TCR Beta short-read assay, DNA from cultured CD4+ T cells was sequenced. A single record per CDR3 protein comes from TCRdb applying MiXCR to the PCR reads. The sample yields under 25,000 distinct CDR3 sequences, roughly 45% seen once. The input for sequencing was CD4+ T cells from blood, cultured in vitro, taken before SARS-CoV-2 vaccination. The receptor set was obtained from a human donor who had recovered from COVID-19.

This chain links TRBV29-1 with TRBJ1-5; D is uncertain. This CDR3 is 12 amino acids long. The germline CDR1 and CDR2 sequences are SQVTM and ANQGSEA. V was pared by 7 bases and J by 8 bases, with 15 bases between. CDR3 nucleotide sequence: TGCAGCGCCCGGACCAGTGGGGAGCCCCAGCATTTT. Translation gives CSARTSGEPQHF.

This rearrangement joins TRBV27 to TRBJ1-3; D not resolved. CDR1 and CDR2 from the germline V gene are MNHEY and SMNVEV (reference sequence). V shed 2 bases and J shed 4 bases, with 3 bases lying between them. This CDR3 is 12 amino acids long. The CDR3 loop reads CASSLPGNTIYF. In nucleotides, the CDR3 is TGTGCCAGCAGTTTACCGGGAAACACCATATATTTT.

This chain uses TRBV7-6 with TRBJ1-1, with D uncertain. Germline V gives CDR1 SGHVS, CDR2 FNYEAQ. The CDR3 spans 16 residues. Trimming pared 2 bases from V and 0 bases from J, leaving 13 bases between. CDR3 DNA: TGTGCCAGCAGCTTAATGGTGTCAGTAATGAACACTGAAGCTTTCTTT. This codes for CASSLMVSVMNTEAFF.

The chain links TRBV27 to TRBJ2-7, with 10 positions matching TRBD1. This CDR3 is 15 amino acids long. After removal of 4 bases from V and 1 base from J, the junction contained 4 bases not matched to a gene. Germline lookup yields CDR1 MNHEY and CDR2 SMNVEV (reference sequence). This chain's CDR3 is CASSSGQGRSYEQYF. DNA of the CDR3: TGTGCCAGCAGTTCGGGACAGGGGCGTTCCTACGAGCAGTACTTC.

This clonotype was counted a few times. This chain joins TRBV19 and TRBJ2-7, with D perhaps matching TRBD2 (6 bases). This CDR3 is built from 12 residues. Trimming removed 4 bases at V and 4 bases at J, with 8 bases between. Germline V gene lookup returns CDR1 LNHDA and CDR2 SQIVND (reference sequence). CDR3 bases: TGTGCCAGTAGTAGGGGGGATTACGAGCAGTACTTC. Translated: CASSRGDYEQYF.

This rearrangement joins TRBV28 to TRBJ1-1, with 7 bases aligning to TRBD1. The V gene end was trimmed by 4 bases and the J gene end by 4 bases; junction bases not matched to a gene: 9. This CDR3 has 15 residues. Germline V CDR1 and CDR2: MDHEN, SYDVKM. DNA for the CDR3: TGTGCCAGCAGTTCCCACCAGACAGGGTCCACTGAAGCTTTCTTT. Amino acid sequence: CASSSHQTGSTEAFF.

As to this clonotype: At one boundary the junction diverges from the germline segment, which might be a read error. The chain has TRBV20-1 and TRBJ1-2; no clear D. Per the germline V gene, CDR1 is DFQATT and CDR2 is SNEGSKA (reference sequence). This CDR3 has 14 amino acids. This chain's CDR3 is CSASRALGNNGYTF. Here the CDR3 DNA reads TGCAGTGCTAGTCGGGCCCTTGGTAACAATGGCTACACCTTC.

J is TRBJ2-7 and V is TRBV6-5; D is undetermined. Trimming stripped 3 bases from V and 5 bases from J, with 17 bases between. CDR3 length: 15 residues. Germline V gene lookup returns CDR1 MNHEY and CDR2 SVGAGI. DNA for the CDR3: TGTGCCAGCAGTTATTCCGAGACGGGTGAGGACGAGCAGTACTTC. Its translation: CASSYSETGEDEQYF.

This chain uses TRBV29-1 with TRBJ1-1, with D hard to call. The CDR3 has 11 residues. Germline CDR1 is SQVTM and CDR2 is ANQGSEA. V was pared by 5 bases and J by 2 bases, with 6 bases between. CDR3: CSVSVNTEAFF. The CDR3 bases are TGCAGCGTTTCGGTAAACACTGAAGCTTTCTTT.

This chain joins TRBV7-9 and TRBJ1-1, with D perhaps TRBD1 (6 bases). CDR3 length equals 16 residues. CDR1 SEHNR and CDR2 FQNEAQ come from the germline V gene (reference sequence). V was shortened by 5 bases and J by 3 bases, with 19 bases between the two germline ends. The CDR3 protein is CASSPVTGAGDTEAFF. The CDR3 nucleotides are TGTGCCAGCAGCCCGGTAACGGGGGCAGGGGACACTGAAGCTTTCTTT. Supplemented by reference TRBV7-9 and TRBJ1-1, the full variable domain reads DTGVSQNPRHKITKRGQNVTFRCDPISEHNRLYWYRQTLGQGPEFLTYFQNEAQLEKSRLLSDRFSAERPKGSFSTLEIQRTEQGDSAMYLCASSPVTGAGDTEAFFGQGTRLTVV.

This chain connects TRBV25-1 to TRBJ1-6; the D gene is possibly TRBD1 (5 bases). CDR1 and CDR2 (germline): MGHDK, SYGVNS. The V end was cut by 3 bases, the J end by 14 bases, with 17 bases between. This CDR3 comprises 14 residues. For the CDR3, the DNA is TGTGCCAGCAGTGATACGGGGGTCTTCGAGGCCCTCCACTTT. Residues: CASSDTGVFEALHF. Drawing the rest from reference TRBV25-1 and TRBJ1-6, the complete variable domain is EADIYQTPRYLVIGTGKKITLECSQTMGHDKMYWYQQDPGMELHLIHYSYGVNSTEKGDLSSESTVSRIRTEHFPLTLESARPSHTSQYLCASSDTGVFEALHFGNGTRLTVT.